The subject of this entry is one TCR beta chain. The data derive from a study of OX40 agonist ivuxolimab in advanced cancers. Study-wide background: Subjects had a mean age of 60 years, with a range of roughly 20 to 80; about 83% were male.

Germline V gene sequence: CDR1 SGHRS, CDR2 YFSETQ. The V end lost 4 bases, the J end lost 5 bases, and 12 bases lay between the germline ends. This CDR3 has 13 residues. Assay used: immunoSEQ multiplex PCR; TCRdb lists only in-frame clones, some missing. The sample consists of about 150,000 clones, roughly 92% of them appearing once. The clonotype comes from an adult with an advanced solid tumor such as melanoma, head and neck, liver or kidney cancer. The specimen comprised CD4+ or CD8+ T cells sorted from blood, sampled in a trial of the OX40 agonist ivuxolimab. V usage is TRBV5-1 and J usage is TRBJ1-1, with D tentatively TRBD1 (6 bases). CDR3 in DNA: TGCGCCAGCAGCGGGAGGGACATAACTGAAGCTTTCTTT. This encodes CASSGRDITEAFF.